One and the same sample provided the 8 T cell receptor beta chains below, sequenced in a study of response to subunit inactivated influenza vaccine. TCRdb used MiXCR to reprocess the RT-PCR reads, holding one entry per CDR3 protein. This table has 430,000 or so distinct CDR3 sequences, approximately 9.9% appearing once. Sequences were derived from PBMCs from blood, sampled about 40 days after vaccination. The receptors originated from a man aged 45 to 65 who received an inactivated influenza vaccine.

This clonotype occurred a few times. The rearrangement joins TRBV5-1 to TRBJ2-5, with 12 bases that match TRBD1. The ends lost 4 bases at V and 2 bases at J; junction bases unmatched: 12. The CDR3 length is 18 residues. Germline V gene lookup returns CDR1 SGHRS and CDR2 YFSETQ. The CDR3 nucleotides are TGCGCCAGCAGCCTTGGGACAGGGGGCGCAAGTAAACAAGAGACCCAGTACTTC. It encodes CASSLGTGGASKQETQYF.

The V and J genes are TRBV4-2 and TRBJ2-1; the match to TRBD2 covers 9 bases. V lost 0 bases, J lost 4 bases, and 4 bases stayed unmatched. CDR3 length equals 16 residues. Germline V gene sequence: CDR1 LGHNA, CDR2 YNFKEQ. The chain's CDR3 is CASSQDSSGAYNEQFF. The CDR3 DNA sequence: TGTGCCAGCAGCCAAGACTCTAGCGGGGCTTACAATGAGCAGTTCTTC.

J is TRBJ1-4 and V is TRBV5-1; TRBD1 aligns across 8 bases. The trim removed 2 bases at V and 0 bases at J, leaving 6 bases unmatched. The CDR3 length is 17 residues. CDR1 is SGHRS, CDR2 YFSETQ, per germline. CDR3 in amino acids: CASSFTGGYATNEKLFF. The CDR3 DNA reads TGCGCCAGCAGCTTTACAGGGGGATATGCAACTAATGAAAAACTGTTTTTT. The full variable domain, its missing parts supplied by reference TRBV5-1 and TRBJ1-4, is KAGVTQTPRYLIKTRGQQVTLSCSPISGHRSVSWYQQTPGQGLQFLFEYFSETQRNKGNFPGRFSGRQFSNSRSEMNVSTLELGDSALYLCASSFTGGYATNEKLFFGSGTQLSVL.

The table lists this clonotype with a few counts. V gene TRBV15 combines with J gene TRBJ2-1; the D gene is possibly TRBD1 (5 bases). V was trimmed by 4 bases and J by 7 bases, leaving 14 bases between them. The CDR3 is made up of 14 amino acids. The V gene's germline CDR1 is LNHNV and CDR2 YYDKDF (reference sequence). The CDR3 sequence: CATSTRTRKNEQFF. The CDR3 DNA reads TGTGCCACCAGCACCCGGACAAGGAAAAATGAGCAGTTCTTC.

Details on this clonotype: A much larger clonotype is one base distant, so this may be a read error. The chain recombines TRBV7-2 with TRBJ2-7; 9 nucleotides align to TRBD2. This CDR3 is built from 15 residues. Germline V gene sequence: CDR1 SGHTA, CDR2 FQGNSA. The CDR3 here is CASSLGAGGFYKQYF. DNA of the CDR3: TGTGCCAGCAGCTTAGGAGCGGGGGGCTTCTACAAGCAGTACTTC.

This clonotype has more than one count but fewer than ten. The V call is TRBV20-1, the J call TRBJ2-3, with 9 bases matching TRBD2. The CDR3 totals 14 residues. From germline, CDR1 is DFQATT and CDR2 SNEGSKA (reference sequence). The V gene end was trimmed by 4 bases and the J gene end by 2 bases; junction bases not matched to a gene: 4. The CDR3 reads CSAISGGNTDTQYF. In DNA form, the CDR3 reads TGCAGTGCTATTAGCGGGGGAAACACAGATACGCAGTATTTT.

V is TRBV7-8 and J is TRBJ1-3, with unresolved D. The germline V gene has CDR1 SGHVS and CDR2 FQNEAQ. The CDR3 has 15 amino acids. Trimming left V 5 bases short and J 0 bases short, with 11 bases between. CDR3 nucleotide sequence: TGTGCCAGCAGCGCTAGGGCGTACTCTGGAAACACCATATATTTT. As protein: CASSARAYSGNTIYF.

V and J are TRBV21-1 and TRBJ2-3. TRBV21-1 corresponds to a pseudogene. The CDR3 extends over 15 amino acids. The CDR3 protein is CASSPSGQSTDTQYF. CDR3 in DNA: TGTGCCAGCAGCCCATCTGGCCAGAGCACTGATACGCAGTATTTT.